The sequence of this T cell receptor (beta chain) was determined in a study of regulatory T cells in long-lasting Graves disease. Whole-study findings and limits: Repertoires from persistent disease leaned toward TRBV28, TRBJ1-2 and TRBJ2-5.

The table lists this clonotype with a few counts. Its matching antigen is unknown. This CDR3 has 13 amino acids. Trimming removed 8 bases at V and 5 bases at J, with 19 bases between. Germline lookup yields CDR1 SQVTM and CDR2 ANQGSEA. Time point given: newly diagnosed GD, antithyroid drugs for less than 3 months. PBMC-derived RNA was used for the TCR library. Construction of the TCR beta libraries employed iRepertoire HTBI primers in conjunction with Arm-PCR of CDR3 regions. In the study's own analysis: The samples yielded 55 to 75 TRBV and around 14 TRBJ segments. Each CDR3 protein is one row after TCRdb ran MiXCR on the multiplex PCR reads. What appears here as the V and J calls and clone size reflects TCRdb's work, not the paper's. The data show about 430,000 distinct CDR3 sequences, around 16% seen once. The sample was also reused in another study, on T cells in Graves' hyperthyroidism and ophthalmopathy. That work states: A lack of ophthalmopathy progression within 18 months defined stable Graves' hyperthyroidism. In the first-round RT-PCR of the TCR CDR3, the HTBI primer set was used.

The source is a middle-aged woman with Graves disease. The specimen was peripheral blood mononuclear cells (PBMCs), collected at new diagnosis, from a patient treated with antithyroid drugs. V usage is TRBV29-1 and J usage is TRBJ2-7; a weak D match, TRBD1 (9 bases). The CDR3 sequence is CSFLAGQGNEQYF. CDR3 nucleotide sequence: TGCAGCTTCTTAGCGGGACAGGGCAACGAGCAGTACTTC.